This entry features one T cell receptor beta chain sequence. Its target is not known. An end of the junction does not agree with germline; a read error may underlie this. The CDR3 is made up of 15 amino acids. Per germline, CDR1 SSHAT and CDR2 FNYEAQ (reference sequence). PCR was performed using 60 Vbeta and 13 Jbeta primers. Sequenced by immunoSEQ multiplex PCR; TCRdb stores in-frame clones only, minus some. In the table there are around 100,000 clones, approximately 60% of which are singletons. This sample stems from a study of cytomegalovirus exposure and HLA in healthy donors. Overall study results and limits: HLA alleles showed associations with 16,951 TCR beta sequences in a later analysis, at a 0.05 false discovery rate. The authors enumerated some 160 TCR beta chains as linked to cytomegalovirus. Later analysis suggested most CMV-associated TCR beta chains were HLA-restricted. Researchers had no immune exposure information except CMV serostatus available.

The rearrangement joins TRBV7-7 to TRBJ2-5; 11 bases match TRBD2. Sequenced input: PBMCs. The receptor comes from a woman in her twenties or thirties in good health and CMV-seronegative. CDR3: CASSLLAGDRETQYF. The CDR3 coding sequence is TGTGCTAGCAGCTTACTAGCGGGAGATAGGGAGACCCAGTACTTC.